The 14 T cell receptor beta chains reported below all come from one sample, sequenced in a study of cytomegalovirus exposure and HLA in healthy donors. The PCR used 60 Vbeta and 13 Jbeta primers. Here immunoSEQ multiplex PCR was the method, and the copy in TCRdb shows in-frame clones only, minus some. In the table there are 85,000 to 95,000 clones, about 63% of which are singletons. The sequenced sample consisted of PBMCs. All receptors come from a woman in her twenties or thirties in good health and CMV-seronegative.

V is TRBV6-5 and J is TRBJ1-2, with D possibly being TRBD1 (5 bases). The V gene's germline CDR1 is MNHEY and CDR2 SVGAGI. There are 12 residues in the CDR3. Trimming took 5 bases from V and 8 from J, leaving 12 bases between them. CDR3 sequence: CASSPQGRGYTF. DNA of the CDR3: TGTGCCAGCAGTCCCCAGGGCCGGGGCTACACCTTC.

V is TRBV5-1 and J is TRBJ2-4; 9 bases line up with TRBD1. Germline-derived CDR1 and CDR2 are SGHRS and YFSETQ. With 2 bases clipped from V and 0 bases from J, the junction kept 3 bases outside the gene matches. The CDR3 has 16 residues. In nucleotides, the CDR3 is TGCGCCAGCAGCTTCCGGACAGGGGTAGCCAAAAACATTCAGTACTTC. Protein sequence: CASSFRTGVAKNIQYF. Full variable domain (outside the CDR3, taken from reference TRBV5-1 and TRBJ2-4): KAGVTQTPRYLIKTRGQQVTLSCSPISGHRSVSWYQQTPGQGLQFLFEYFSETQRNKGNFPGRFSGRQFSNSRSEMNVSTLELGDSALYLCASSFRTGVAKNIQYFGAGTRLSVL.

This clone was counted only a few times. This chain links TRBV5-6 with TRBJ1-3; no reliable D call. CDR1 is SGHDT, CDR2 YYEEEE, per germline. The V gene lost 1 base and the J gene lost 2 bases, with 7 bases spanning the gap. This CDR3 contains 14 residues. CDR3 nucleotide sequence: TGTGCCAGCAGCTTGAGCGGGACTGGAAACACCATATATTTT. Translation: CASSLSGTGNTIYF.

This clone has just one count. The J gene is TRBJ2-2, the V gene TRBV18; 10 bases fit TRBD1. Trimming cost V 2 bases and J 5 bases; bases outside gene matches: 2. CDR3 length equals 15 residues. Germline CDR1 reads KGHSH; CDR2 reads LQKENI. The CDR3 is CASSPLGQGTGELFF. CDR3 DNA: TGTGCCAGCTCACCATTGGGACAGGGGACCGGGGAGCTGTTTTTT.

This clone was recorded a few times. This sequence joins TRBV7-8 and TRBJ2-1; 14 bases line up with TRBD2. V lost 5 bases, J lost 2 bases, and 14 bases stayed unmatched. The CDR3 sequence is 20 residues long. The germline V gene encodes CDR1 SGHVS and CDR2 FQNEAQ. The CDR3 sequence: CASSARPGLAGVRAYNEQFF. In DNA form, the CDR3 reads TGTGCCAGCAGCGCCCGGCCGGGACTAGCGGGAGTAAGGGCCTACAATGAGCAGTTCTTC.

Note on this clone: The sample has other DNA sequences that encode this CDR3 too. This chain uses TRBV4-3 with TRBJ2-3; TRBD2 matches at 7 bases. CDR3 length: 14 amino acids. CDR1 is LGHNA, CDR2 YSLEER, per germline. Trimming removed 1 base from V and 5 bases from J; junction bases left unmatched: 3. In DNA form, the CDR3 reads TGCGCCAGCAGCCAAGCGGGAGGCAGAGATACGCAGTATTTT. This sequence encodes CASSQAGGRDTQYF.

This clone came up a few times. The chain combines TRBV29-1 with TRBJ2-7; 9 bases are a match to TRBD1. The CDR3 sequence is 13 residues long. From germline, CDR1 is SQVTM and CDR2 ANQGSEA. V shed 1 base, J shed 4 bases, and the junction held 2 bases outside the gene matches. CDR3 in amino acids: CSVEADRGYEQYF. CDR3 coding DNA: TGCAGCGTTGAAGCGGACAGGGGTTACGAGCAGTACTTC.

The CDR3 DNA sequence: TGTGCCAGCTCGCCAACAGGGGGAAACGAGCAGTACTTC. Its translation: CASSPTGGNEQYF. The genes are TRBV18 and TRBJ2-7; 8 bases match TRBD1. Germline-derived CDR1 and CDR2 are KGHSH and LQKENI. CDR3 length equals 13 residues. Germline trimming cut 6 bases from V and 5 bases from J; bases unmatched to any gene: 6.

This chain uses TRBV27 with TRBJ2-3; D remains unclear. The CDR3 runs to 13 residues. Germline CDR1 and CDR2: MNHEY and SMNVEV (reference sequence). V lost 1 base and J lost 0, with 2 bases in between. The CDR3 nucleotides read TGTGCCAGCAGTTTATTAAGCACAGATACGCAGTATTTT. Its translation: CASSLLSTDTQYF.

The V call is TRBV29-1, the J call TRBJ1-1; D call uncertain. CDR3 length: 12 residues. In germline, CDR1 is SQVTM, CDR2 ANQGSEA. Deletions cut 3 bases from V and 2 bases from J, with 7 bases between. CDR3 region: CSVDRSNTEAFF. Here the CDR3 DNA reads TGCAGCGTTGACCGTAGCAACACTGAAGCTTTCTTT.

This clone has more than one count but fewer than ten. The chain's CDR3 is CASSLARGEAFF. CDR3 DNA sequence: TGTGCCAGCAGCTTAGCCAGGGGTGAAGCTTTCTTT. The genes are TRBV11-2 and TRBJ1-1; D possibly corresponds to TRBD1 (6 bases). The CDR3 is 12 amino acids. Germline CDR1 is SGHAT and CDR2 is FQNNGV. Deletions cut 1 base from V and 7 bases from J, with 7 bases between.

This clone was seen just once. The gene calls are TRBV27 and TRBJ2-3; D gene ambiguous. The CDR3 runs to 12 residues. Trimming removed 4 bases at V and 6 bases at J, with 8 bases between. The germline gives CDR1 MNHEY, CDR2 SMNVEV (reference sequence). In DNA, the CDR3 is TGTGCCAGCAGTTCCTTTTTGGATACGCAGTATTTT. Translating it yields CASSSFLDTQYF.

This CDR3 is CAISVIIQGPEQYF. The CDR3 DNA reads as TGTGCCATCAGTGTAATTATACAGGGGCCCGAGCAGTACTTC. The chain combines TRBV10-3 with TRBJ2-7, with 7 bases matching TRBD1. CDR3 length: 14 amino acids. Germline loops: CDR1 ENHRY, CDR2 SYGVKD. The J segment lost 6 bases and the V segment lost 4 bases, leaving 9 bases of the junction unmatched.

The chain combines TRBV9 with TRBJ2-3; D is possibly TRBD2 (5 bases). The germline V and J ends were trimmed by 0 bases and 0 bases, with 11 bases remaining between them. The germline V gene encodes CDR1 SGDLS and CDR2 YYNGEE. The CDR3 extends over 16 amino acids. The CDR3 coding sequence is TGTGCCAGCAGCGTAGGTTCCAGCGGAAGCACAGATACGCAGTATTTT. This translates into CASSVGSSGSTDTQYF. The full variable domain, in which reference TRBV9 and TRBJ2-3 provide the parts outside the CDR3, is DSGVTQTPKHLITATGQRVTLRCSPRSGDLSVYWYQQSLDQGLQFLIQYYNGEERAKGNILERFSAQQFPDLHSELNLSSLELGDSALYFCASSVGSSGSTDTQYFGPGTRLTVL.